This T cell receptor beta chain derives from a study of CD8+CD57+ T cells in acquired aplastic anemia. Unmatched junction bases numbered 6, after V lost 10 bases and J lost 1 base. CDR3 length: 14 amino acids. Germline V gene lookup returns CDR1 SNHLY and CDR2 FYNNEI. TCR beta VDJ combinations and CDR3 sequences were profiled from genomic DNA. One entry per CDR3 protein results from TCRdb running MiXCR on the reads. Of roughly 280,000 distinct CDR3 sequences in the sample, roughly 61% were seen once. For sequencing, patients were chosen who had shown expansion of CD8+CD57+ cells by flow cytometry. This clonotype was detected ten times or more.

The chain has TRBV2 and TRBJ1-5; 8 bases line up with TRBD1. Source material: sorted CD4+, CD8+, or CD8+CD57+ T cells (not recorded which) from PBMCs. The receptor's source is a human donor with aplastic anemia. The CDR3 DNA follows: TGTGCCACCGAAGGGACAGGAAGCAATCAGCCCCAGCATTTT. Its translation is CATEGTGSNQPQHF.